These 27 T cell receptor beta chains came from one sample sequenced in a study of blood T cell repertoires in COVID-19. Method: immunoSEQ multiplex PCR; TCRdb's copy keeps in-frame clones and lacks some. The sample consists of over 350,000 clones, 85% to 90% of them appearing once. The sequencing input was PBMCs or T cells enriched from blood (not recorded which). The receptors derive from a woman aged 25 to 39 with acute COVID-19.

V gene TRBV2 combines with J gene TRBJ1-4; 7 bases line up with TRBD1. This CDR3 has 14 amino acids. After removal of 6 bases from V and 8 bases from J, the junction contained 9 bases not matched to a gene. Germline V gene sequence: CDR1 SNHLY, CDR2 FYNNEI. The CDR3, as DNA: TGTGCCAGCAGCCCGGGACAGCCAGTAGAAAAACTGTTTTTT. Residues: CASSPGQPVEKLFF.

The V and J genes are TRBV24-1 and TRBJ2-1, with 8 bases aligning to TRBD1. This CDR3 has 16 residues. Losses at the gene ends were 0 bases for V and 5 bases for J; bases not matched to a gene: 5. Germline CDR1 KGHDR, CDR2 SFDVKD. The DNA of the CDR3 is TGTGCCACCAGTGATTTGAGGGACAGGAACGACAATGAGCAGTTCTTC. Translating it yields CATSDLRDRNDNEQFF.

The CDR3 reads CASSSTTGNTEAFF. The CDR3 bases are TGCGCCAGCAGCTCAACAACAGGAAACACTGAAGCTTTCTTT. The chain combines TRBV5-1 with TRBJ1-1; maybe TRBD1 (5 bases). The length of the CDR3 is 14 residues. Germline values: CDR1 SGHRS, CDR2 YFSETQ. V lost 3 bases and J lost 2, with 11 bases in between.

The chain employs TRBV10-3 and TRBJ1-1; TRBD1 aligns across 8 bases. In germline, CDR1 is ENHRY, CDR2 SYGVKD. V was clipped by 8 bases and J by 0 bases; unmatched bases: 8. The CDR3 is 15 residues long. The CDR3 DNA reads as TGTGCCATCCGGGGGTCGGGACAGGTGAACACTGAAGCTTTCTTT. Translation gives CAIRGSGQVNTEAFF.

CDR3 in amino acids: CASRDNSGTEAFF. DNA for the CDR3: TGTGCCAGCAGGGACAATTCTGGCACTGAAGCTTTCTTT. V usage is TRBV9 and J usage is TRBJ1-1, with a possible D match to TRBD1 (5 bases). This CDR3 is 13 amino acids long. The V end lost 5 bases, the J end lost 4 bases, and 12 bases lay between the germline ends. Germline CDR1 SGDLS, CDR2 YYNGEE.

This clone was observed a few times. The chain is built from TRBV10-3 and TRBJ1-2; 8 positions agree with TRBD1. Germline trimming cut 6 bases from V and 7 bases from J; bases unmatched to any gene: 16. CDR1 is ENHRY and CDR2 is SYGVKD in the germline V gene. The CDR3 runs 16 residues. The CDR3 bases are TGTGCCATCAGGAGTGGACAGGGTTCCGATTTTAGTGGCTACACCTTC. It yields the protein CAIRSGQGSDFSGYTF.

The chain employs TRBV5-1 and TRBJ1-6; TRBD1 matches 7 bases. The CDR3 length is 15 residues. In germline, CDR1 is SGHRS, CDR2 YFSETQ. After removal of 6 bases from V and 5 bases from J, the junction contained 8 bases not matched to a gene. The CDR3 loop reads CASKRGTGDNSPLHF. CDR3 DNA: TGCGCCAGCAAAAGGGGCACAGGGGATAATTCACCCCTCCACTTT.

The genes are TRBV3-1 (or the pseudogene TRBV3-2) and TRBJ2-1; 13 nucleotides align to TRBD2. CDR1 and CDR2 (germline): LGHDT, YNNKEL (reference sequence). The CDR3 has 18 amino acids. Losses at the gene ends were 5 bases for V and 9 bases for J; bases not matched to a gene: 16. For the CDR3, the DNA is TGTGCCAGCAGCTTATCCTATACTAGCGGGGGGGTTGCGGGTGAGCAGTTCTTC. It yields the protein CASSLSYTSGGVAGEQFF.

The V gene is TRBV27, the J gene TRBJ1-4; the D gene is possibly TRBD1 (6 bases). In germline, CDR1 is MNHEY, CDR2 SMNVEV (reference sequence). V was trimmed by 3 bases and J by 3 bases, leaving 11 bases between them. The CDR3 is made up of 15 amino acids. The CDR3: CASSFSRGPNEKLFF. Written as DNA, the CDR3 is TGTGCCAGCAGTTTTAGCAGGGGACCTAATGAAAAACTGTTTTTT.

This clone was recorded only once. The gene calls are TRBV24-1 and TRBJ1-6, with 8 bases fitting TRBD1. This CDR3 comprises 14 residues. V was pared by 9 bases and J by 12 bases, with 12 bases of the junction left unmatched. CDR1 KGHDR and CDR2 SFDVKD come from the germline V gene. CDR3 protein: CATAPGQARGPLHF. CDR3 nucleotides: TGTGCCACCGCCCCGGGACAGGCCCGGGGACCCCTCCACTTT.

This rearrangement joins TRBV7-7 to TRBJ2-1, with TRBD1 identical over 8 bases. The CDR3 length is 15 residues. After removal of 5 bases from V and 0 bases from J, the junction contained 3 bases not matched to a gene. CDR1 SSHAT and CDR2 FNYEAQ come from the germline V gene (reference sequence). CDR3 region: CASSPGQVSYNEQFF. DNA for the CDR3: TGTGCCAGCAGCCCGGGACAGGTCTCCTACAATGAGCAGTTCTTC.

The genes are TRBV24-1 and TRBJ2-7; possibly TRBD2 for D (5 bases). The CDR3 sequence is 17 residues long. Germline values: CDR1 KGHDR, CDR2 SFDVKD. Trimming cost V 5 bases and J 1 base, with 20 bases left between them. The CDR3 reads CATSGPEGYGTSYEQYF. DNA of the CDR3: TGTGCCACCAGTGGCCCCGAGGGATACGGTACGTCCTACGAGCAGTACTTC.

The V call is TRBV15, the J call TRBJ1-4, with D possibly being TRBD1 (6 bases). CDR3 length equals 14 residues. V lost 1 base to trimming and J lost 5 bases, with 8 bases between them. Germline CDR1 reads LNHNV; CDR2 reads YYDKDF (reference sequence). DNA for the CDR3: TGTGCCACCAGCAGAGGGACAGCGAATGAAAAACTGTTTTTT. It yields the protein CATSRGTANEKLFF. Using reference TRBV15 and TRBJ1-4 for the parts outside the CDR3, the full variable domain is DAMVIQNPRYQVTQFGKPVTLSCSQTLNHNVMYWYQQKSSQAPKLLFHYYDKDFNNEADTPDNFQSRRPNTSFCFLDIRSPGLGDTAMYLCATSRGTANEKLFFGSGTQLSVL.

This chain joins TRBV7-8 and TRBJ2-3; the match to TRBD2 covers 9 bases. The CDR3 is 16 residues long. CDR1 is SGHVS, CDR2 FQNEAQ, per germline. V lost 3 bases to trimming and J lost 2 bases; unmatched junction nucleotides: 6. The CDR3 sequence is CASSFLTSGVTDTQYF. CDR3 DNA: TGTGCCAGCAGCTTCCTGACTAGCGGAGTCACAGATACGCAGTATTTT.

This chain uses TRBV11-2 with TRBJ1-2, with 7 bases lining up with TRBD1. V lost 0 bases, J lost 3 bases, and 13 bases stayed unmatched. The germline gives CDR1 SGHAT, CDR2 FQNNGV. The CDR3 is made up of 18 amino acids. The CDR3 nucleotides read TGTGCCAGCAGCTTAGATTCGGGACAGACACAACGCTACTATGGCTACACCTTC. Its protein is CASSLDSGQTQRYYGYTF.

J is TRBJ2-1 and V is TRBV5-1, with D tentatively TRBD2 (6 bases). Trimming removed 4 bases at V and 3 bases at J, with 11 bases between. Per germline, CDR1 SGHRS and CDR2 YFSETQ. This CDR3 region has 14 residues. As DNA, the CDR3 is TGCGCCAGCAGCGGCGGGGCGATCTACAATGAGCAGTTCTTC. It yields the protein CASSGGAIYNEQFF. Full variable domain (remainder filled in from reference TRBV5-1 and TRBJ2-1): KAGVTQTPRYLIKTRGQQVTLSCSPISGHRSVSWYQQTPGQGLQFLFEYFSETQRNKGNFPGRFSGRQFSNSRSEMNVSTLELGDSALYLCASSGGAIYNEQFFGPGTRLTVL.

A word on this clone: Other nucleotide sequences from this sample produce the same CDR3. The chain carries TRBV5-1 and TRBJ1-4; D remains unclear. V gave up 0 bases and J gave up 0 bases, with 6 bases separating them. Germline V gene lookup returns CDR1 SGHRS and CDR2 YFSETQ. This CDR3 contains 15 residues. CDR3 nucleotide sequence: TGCGCCAGCAGCTTGGGTTCTGCAACTAATGAAAAACTGTTTTTT. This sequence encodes CASSLGSATNEKLFF. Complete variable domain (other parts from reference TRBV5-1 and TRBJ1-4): KAGVTQTPRYLIKTRGQQVTLSCSPISGHRSVSWYQQTPGQGLQFLFEYFSETQRNKGNFPGRFSGRQFSNSRSEMNVSTLELGDSALYLCASSLGSATNEKLFFGSGTQLSVL.

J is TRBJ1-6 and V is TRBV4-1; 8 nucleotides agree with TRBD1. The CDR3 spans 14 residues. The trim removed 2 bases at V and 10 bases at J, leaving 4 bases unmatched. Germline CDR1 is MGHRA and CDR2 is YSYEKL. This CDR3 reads CASSQLGQGSPLHF. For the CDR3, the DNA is TGCGCCAGCAGCCAATTAGGACAGGGATCACCCCTCCACTTT.

The CDR3 spells CASGTGTNEKLFF. DNA for the CDR3: TGCGCCAGCGGCACAGGGACAAATGAAAAACTGTTTTTT. The J gene is TRBJ1-4, the V gene TRBV4-3; the D gene is possibly TRBD1 (6 bases). The CDR3 length is 13 residues. V lost 8 bases to trimming and J lost 5 bases, with 12 bases between them. Germline V gene data show CDR1 as LGHNA and CDR2 as YSLEER.

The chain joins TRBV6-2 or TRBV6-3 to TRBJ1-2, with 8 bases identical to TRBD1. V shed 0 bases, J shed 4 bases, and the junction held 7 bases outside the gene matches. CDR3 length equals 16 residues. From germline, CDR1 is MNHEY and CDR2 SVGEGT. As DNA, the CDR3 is TGTGCCAGCAGTTACTCGGGACAGGATGGGAGCTATGGCTACACCTTC. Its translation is CASSYSGQDGSYGYTF.

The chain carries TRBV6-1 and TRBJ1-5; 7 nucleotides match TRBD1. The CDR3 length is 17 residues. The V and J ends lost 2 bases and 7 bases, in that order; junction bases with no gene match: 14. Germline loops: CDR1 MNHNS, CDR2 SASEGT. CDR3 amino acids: CASSETRTGLMKQPQHF. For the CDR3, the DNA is TGTGCCAGCAGTGAAACTAGGACAGGTTTAATGAAACAGCCCCAGCATTTT.

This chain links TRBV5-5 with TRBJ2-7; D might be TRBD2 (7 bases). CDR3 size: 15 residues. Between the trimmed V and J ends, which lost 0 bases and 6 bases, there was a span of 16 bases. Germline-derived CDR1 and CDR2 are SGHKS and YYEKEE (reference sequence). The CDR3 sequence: CASSLAVRGPGEQYF. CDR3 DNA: TGTGCCAGCAGCTTGGCCGTGCGGGGGCCCGGCGAGCAGTACTTC.

CDR3 in amino acids: CASSLGRGGYGYTF. CDR3 nucleotide sequence: TGTGCCAGCAGCTTAGGCAGGGGCGGCTATGGCTACACCTTC. V is TRBV11-1 and J is TRBJ1-2; the D gene is possibly TRBD1 (6 bases). The CDR3 is 14 amino acids. Germline V lookup: CDR1 SGHAT, CDR2 FQDESV (reference sequence). V lost 1 base and J 4 bases, leaving 10 bases between the germline ends.

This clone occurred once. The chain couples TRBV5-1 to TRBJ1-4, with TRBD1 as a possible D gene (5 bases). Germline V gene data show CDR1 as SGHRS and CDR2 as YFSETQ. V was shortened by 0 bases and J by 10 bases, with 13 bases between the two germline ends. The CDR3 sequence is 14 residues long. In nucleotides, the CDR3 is TGCGCCAGCAGCTTGGGGAGGGGAATTGGAAAACTGTTTTTT. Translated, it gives CASSLGRGIGKLFF.

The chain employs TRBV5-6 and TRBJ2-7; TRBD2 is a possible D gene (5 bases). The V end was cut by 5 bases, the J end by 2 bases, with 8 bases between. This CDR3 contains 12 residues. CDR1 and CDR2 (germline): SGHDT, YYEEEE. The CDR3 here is CASSRGTYEQYF. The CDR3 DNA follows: TGTGCCAGCAGTCGGGGAACCTACGAGCAGTACTTC.

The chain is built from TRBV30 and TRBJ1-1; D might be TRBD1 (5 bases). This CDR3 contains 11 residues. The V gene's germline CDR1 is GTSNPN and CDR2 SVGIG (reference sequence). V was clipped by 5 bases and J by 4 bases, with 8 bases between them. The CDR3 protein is CAWVGGTEAFF. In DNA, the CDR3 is TGTGCCTGGGTGGGGGGCACTGAAGCTTTCTTT.

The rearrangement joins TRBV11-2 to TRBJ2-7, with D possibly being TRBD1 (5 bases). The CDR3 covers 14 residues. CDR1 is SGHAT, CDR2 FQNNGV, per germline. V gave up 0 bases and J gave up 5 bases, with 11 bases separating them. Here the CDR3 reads CASSLDLGAHEQYF. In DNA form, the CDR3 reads TGTGCCAGCAGCTTAGATCTAGGGGCCCACGAGCAGTACTTC.